Described below is a single TCR beta chain sequence and its context. The data originate from a study of blood T cells in healthy people across ages. CDR3 length: 16 residues. Germline V gene sequence: CDR1 SGHRS, CDR2 YFSETQ. A second PCR, run for roughly 7 to 11 cycles, used a sample-barcoded 5' primer plus a J-beta primer mix. TCRdb recomputed calls from the 5' RACE reads with MiXCR, one row per CDR3 protein. The repertoire holds hundreds of thousands of distinct CDR3 sequences, with 25% to 30% as singletons. The same data also went into a second study, on T cells of mothers and their children.

Sequences were obtained from blood. The receptor's source is a boy between 10 and 17 years old in good health. The genes are TRBV5-1 and TRBJ2-5, with D possibly being TRBD1 or TRBD2 (5 bases each). The DNA matches TRBJ2-1 better at its end, which makes the J call doubtful. In DNA form, the CDR3 reads TGCGCCAGCAGCTTGGTAGGGACGGCAGTTTACAATGAGCAGTTCTTC. Translated: CASSLVGTAVYNEQFF.